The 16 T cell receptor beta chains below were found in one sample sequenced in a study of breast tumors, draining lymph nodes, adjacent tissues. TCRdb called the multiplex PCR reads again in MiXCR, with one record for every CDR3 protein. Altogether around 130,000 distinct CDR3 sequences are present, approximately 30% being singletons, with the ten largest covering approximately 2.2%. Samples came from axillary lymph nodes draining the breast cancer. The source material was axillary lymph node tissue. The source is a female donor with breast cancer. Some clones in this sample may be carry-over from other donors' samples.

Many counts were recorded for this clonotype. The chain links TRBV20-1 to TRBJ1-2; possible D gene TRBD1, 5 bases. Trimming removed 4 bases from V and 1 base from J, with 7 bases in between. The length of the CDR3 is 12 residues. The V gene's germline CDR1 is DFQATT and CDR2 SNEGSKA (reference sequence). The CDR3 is CSANRINYGYTF. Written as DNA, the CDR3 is TGCAGTGCTAACAGGATTAACTATGGCTACACCTTC.

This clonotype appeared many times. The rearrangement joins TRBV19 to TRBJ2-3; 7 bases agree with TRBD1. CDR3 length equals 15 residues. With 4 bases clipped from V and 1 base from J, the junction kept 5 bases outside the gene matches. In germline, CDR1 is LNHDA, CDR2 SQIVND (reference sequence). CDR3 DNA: TGTGCCAGTAGTACCCGACAGGGTGGCACAGATACGCAGTATTTT. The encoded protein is CASSTRQGGTDTQYF.

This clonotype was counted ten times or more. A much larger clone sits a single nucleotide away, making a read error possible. CDR3 sequence reads: CASSPRDRAYSPLHF. DNA for the CDR3: TGTGCCAGCAGCCCACGGGACAGGGCTTATTCACCCCTCCACTTT. The chain recombines TRBV11-2 with TRBJ1-6; 9 bases align to TRBD1. The V gene's germline CDR1 is SGHAT and CDR2 FQNNGV. J lost 8 bases, V lost 5 bases, and 7 bases had no gene match. The CDR3 extends over 15 amino acids.

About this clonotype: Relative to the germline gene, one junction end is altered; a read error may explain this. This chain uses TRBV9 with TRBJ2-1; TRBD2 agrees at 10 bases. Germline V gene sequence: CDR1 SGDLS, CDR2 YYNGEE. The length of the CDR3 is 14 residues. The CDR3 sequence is CASRGTSVHNEQFF. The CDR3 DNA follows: TGCGCCAGCAGGGGGACTAGCGTTCACAATGAGCAGTTCTTC.

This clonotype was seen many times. The CDR3 region has the DNA TGTGCCAGCAGTAACCCACAGGGGAGCTATGGCTACACCTTC. It yields the protein CASSNPQGSYGYTF. V and J are TRBV25-1 and TRBJ1-2, with 7 bases that match TRBD1. The V gene end was trimmed by 5 bases and the J gene end by 4 bases; junction bases not matched to a gene: 7. The CDR3 is 14 residues long. Germline V lookup: CDR1 MGHDK, CDR2 SYGVNS.

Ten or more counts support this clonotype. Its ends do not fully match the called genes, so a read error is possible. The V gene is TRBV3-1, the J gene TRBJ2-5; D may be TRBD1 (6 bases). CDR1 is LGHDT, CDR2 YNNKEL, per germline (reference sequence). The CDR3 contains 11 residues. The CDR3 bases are TGCGCCAGCAGGGGCCAAGAGACCCAGTACTTC. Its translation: CASRGQETQYF.

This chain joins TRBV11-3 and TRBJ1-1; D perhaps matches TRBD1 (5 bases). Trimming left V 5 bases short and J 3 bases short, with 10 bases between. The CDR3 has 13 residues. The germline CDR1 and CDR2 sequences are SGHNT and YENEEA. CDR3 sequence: CASSLGGDTEAFF. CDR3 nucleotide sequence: TGTGCCAGCAGCCTTGGGGGAGACACTGAAGCTTTCTTT. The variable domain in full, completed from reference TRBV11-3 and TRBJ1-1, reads EAGVVQSPRYKIIEKKQPVAFWCNPISGHNTLYWYLQNLGQGPELLIRYENEEAVDDSQLPKDRFSAERLKGVDSTLKIQPAELGDSAVYLCASSLGGDTEAFFGQGTRLTVV.

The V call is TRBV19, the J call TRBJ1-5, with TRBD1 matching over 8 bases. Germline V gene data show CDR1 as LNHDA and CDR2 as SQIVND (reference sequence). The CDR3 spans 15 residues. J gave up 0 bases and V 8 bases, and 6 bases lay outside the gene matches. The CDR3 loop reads CASGGQGNSNQPQHF. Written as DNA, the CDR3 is TGTGCCAGTGGAGGACAGGGAAATAGCAATCAGCCCCAGCATTTT. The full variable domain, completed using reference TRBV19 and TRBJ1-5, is DGGITQSPKYLFRKEGQNVTLSCEQNLNHDAMYWYRQDPGQGLRLIYYSQIVNDFQKGDIAEGYSVSREKKESFPLTVTSAQKNPTAFYLCASGGQGNSNQPQHFGDGTRLSIL.

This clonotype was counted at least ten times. Here the CDR3 DNA reads TGTGCCACCAGCAGAGATGTGGCAGGGGGTTCACCCCTCCACTTT. Protein: CATSRDVAGGSPLHF. The rearrangement links TRBV15 to TRBJ1-6, with 7 bases that match TRBD1. This CDR3 spans 15 amino acids. V was clipped by 0 bases and J by 9 bases; unmatched bases: 5. CDR1 and CDR2 from the germline V gene are LNHNV and YYDKDF (reference sequence).

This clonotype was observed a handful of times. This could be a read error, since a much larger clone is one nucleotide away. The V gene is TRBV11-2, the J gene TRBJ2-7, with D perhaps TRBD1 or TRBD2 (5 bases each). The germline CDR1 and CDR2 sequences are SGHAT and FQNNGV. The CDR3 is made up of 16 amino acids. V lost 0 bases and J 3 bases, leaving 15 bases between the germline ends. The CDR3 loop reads CASSLDQGPGNYEQYF. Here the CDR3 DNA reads TGTGCCAGCAGCTTAGATCAGGGACCGGGCAACTACGAGCAGTACTTC.

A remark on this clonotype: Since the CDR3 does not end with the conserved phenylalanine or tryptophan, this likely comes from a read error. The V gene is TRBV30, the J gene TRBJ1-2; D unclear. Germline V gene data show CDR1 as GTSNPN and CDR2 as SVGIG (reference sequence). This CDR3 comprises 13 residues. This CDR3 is CARSPEAPSGYTY. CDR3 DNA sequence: TGTGCCCGGAGTCCAGAAGCTCCCAGTGGCTACACCTAC.

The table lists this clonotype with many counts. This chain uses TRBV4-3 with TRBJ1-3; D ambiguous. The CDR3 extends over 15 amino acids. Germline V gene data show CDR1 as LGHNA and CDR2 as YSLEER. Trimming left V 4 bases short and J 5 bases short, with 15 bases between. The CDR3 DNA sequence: TGCGCCAGCAGCCCGGGAACTTCGCAAAGAAACACCATATATTTT. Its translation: CASSPGTSQRNTIYF.

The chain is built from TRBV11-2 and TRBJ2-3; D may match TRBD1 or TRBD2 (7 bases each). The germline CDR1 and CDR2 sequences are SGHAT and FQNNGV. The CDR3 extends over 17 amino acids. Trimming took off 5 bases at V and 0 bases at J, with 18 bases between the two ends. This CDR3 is CASSGVRQGLSTDTQYF. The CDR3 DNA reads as TGTGCCAGCAGCGGGGTCAGACAGGGACTAAGCACAGATACGCAGTATTTT.

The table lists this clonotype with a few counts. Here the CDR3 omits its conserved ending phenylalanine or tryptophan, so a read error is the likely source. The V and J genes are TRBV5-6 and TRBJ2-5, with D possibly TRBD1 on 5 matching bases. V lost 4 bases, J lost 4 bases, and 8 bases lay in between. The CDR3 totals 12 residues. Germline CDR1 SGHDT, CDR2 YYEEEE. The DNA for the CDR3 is TGTGCCAGCAGCCTGGGGCGAGAGACCCAGTACTCC. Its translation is CASSLGRETQYS.

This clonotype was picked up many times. The CDR3 bases are TGTGCCAGTAGGAAACAGGGGGCTGGGGACTATGGCTACACCTTC. Translating gives CASRKQGAGDYGYTF. The chain carries TRBV19 and TRBJ1-2; 9 positions agree with TRBD1. This CDR3 is built from 15 residues. The V gene's germline CDR1 is LNHDA and CDR2 SQIVND (reference sequence). The junction had 8 bases not matched to a gene; V was cut back by 6 bases and J by 3 bases.

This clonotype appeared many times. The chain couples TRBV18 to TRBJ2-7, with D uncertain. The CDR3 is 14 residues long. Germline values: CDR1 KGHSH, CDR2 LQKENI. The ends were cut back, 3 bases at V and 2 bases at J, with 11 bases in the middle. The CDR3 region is CASSPVGITYEQYF. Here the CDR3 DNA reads TGTGCCAGCTCACCCGTAGGGATAACCTACGAGCAGTACTTC. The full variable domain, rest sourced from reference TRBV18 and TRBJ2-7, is NAGVMQNPRHLVRRRGQEARLRCSPMKGHSHVYWYRQLPEEGLKFMVYLQKENIIDESGMPKERFSAEFPKEGPSILRIQQVVRGDSAAYFCASSPVGITYEQYFGPGTRLTVT.